Here is one T cell receptor beta chain with its context. Sequenced by immunoSEQ multiplex PCR; TCRdb stores in-frame clones only, minus some. This table holds 150,000 to 170,000 clones, around 84% found once. The CDR3 consists of 10 residues. Looked up from germline, CDR1 is DFQATT and CDR2 is SNEGSKA (reference sequence). The V end was cut by 5 bases, the J end by 6 bases, with 7 bases between. Enrolled during active infection, Seattle patients were then followed longitudinally. These data are taken from a study of blood T cell repertoires in COVID-19. The wider study: In each case, the material was cDNA or gDNA derived from T cells, B-cell-depleted T cells, or PBMCs.

What was sequenced was peripheral blood. The chain carries TRBV20-1 and TRBJ1-2; D uncertain. The sequence came from an older woman with COVID-19, enrolled during active disease. CDR3 DNA sequence: TGCAGTGCTCCCAGAAATGGCTACACCTTC. It translates to CSAPRNGYTF.